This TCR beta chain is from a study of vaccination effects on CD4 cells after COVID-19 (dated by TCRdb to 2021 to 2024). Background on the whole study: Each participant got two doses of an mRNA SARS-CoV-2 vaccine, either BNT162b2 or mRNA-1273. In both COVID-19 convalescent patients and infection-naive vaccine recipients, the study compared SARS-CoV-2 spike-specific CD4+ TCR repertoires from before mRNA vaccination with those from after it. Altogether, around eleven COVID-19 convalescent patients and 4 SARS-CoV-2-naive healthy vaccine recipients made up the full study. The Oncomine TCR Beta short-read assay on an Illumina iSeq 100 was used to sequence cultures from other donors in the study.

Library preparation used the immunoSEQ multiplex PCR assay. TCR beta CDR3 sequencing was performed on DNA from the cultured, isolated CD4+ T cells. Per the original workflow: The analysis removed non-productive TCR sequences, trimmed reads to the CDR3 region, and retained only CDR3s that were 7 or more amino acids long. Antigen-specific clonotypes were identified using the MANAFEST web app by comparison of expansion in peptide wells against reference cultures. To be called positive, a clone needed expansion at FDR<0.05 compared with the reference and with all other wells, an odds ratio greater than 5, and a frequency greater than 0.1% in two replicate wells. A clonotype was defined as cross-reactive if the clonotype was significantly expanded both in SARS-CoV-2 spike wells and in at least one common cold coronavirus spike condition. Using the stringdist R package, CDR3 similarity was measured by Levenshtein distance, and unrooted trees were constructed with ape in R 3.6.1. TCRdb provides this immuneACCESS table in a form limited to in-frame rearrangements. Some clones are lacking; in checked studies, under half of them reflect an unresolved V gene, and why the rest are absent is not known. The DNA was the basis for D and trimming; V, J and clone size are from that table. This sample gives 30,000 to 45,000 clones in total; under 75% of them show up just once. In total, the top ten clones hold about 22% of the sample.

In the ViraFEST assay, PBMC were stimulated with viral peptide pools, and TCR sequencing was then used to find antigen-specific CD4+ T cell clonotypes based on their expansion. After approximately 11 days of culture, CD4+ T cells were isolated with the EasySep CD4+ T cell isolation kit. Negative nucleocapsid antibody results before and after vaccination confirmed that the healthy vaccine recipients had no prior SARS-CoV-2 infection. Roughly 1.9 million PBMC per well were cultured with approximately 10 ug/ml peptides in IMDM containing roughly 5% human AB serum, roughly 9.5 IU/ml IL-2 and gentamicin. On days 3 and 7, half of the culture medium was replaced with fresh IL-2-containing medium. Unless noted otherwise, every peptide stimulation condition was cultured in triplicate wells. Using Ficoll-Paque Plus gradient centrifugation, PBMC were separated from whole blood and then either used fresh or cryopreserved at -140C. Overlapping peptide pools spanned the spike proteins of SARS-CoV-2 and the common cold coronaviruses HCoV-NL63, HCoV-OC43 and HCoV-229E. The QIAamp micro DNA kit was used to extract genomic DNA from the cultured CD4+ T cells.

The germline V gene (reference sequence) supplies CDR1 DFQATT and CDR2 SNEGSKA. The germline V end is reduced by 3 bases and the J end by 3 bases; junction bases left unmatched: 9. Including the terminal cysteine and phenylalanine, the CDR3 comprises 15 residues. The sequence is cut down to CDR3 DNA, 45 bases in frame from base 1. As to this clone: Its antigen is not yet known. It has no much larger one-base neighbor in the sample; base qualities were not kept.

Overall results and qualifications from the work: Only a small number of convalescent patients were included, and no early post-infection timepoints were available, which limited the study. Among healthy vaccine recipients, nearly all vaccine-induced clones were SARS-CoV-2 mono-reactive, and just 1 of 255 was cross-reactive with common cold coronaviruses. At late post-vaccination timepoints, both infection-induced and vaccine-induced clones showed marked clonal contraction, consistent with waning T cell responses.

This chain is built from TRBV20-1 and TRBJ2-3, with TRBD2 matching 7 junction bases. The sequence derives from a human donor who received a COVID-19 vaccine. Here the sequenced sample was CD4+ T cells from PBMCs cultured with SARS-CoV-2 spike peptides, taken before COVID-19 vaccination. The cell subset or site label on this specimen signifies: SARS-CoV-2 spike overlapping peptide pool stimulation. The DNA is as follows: TGCAGTGCTAGTGGTAAACGGGAGGTTACAGATACGCAGTATTTT. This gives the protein CSASGKREVTDTQYF.